A selection of T cell receptor beta chains follows, all from one sample in a study of cytomegalovirus exposure and HLA in healthy donors. Data came from immunoSEQ multiplex PCR; TCRdb stores just in-frame clones and leaves some out. There are about 180,000 clones in the sample; 84% occur only once, and under 1.5% lies in the top ten. The material sequenced was PBMCs. Receptors originate from a girl aged 2 to 10 in good health and CMV-seropositive. Each CDR3 is given with its conserved first and last residue. Each record gives: J gene, V gene, D gene, clone size, CDR3 protein, CDR3 DNA. A D gene is named only where the DNA matches it firmly. Not every row has a clone size; where given, it reads once, few, many or a size class.

J: TRBJ1-3; V: TRBV4-2; D: TRBD1; size: -; CDR3: CASSQVDRAGNTIYF; DNA: TGTGCCAGCAGCCAAGTCGACAGGGCAGGAAACACCATATATTTT
J: TRBJ2-3; V: TRBV29-1; D: -; size: -; CDR3: CSVEFGSTDTQYF; DNA: TGCAGCGTTGAATTCGGGAGCACAGATACGCAGTATTTT
J: TRBJ1-4; V: TRBV11-2; D: -; size: -; CDR3: CASSLGRKQKLFF; DNA: TGTGCCAGCAGCTTGGGGCGGAAGCAAAAACTGTTTTTT
J: TRBJ2-2; V: TRBV30; D: -; size: -; CDR3: CAWNRHLNTGELFF; DNA: TGTGCCTGGAACAGACACCTTAACACCGGGGAGCTGTTTTTT
J: TRBJ2-3; V: TRBV19; D: TRBD1; size: -; CDR3: CASRTGQGPWAQYF; DNA: TGTGCCAGTAGGACCGGACAGGGGCCCTGGGCACAGTATTTT
J: TRBJ2-7; V: TRBV9; D: TRBD1; size: -; CDR3: CASSARPGTVYEQYF; DNA: TGTGCCAGCAGCGCCAGACCCGGGACAGTCTACGAGCAGTACTTC
J: TRBJ1-2; V: TRBV2; D: TRBD1; size: -; CDR3: CASSVGTGIYGYTF; DNA: TGTGCCAGCAGTGTAGGGACAGGGATCTATGGCTACACCTTC
J: TRBJ2-6; V: TRBV12-5; D: -; size: -; CDR3: CASGLVAEGPLSGANVLTF; DNA: TGTGCTAGTGGTTTGGTAGCTGAGGGTCCCCTCTCTGGGGCCAACGTCCTGACTTTC
J: TRBJ1-2; V: TRBV5-1; D: -; size: -; CDR3: CASSLGQANYGYTF; DNA: TGCGCCAGCAGCTTGGGACAGGCTAACTATGGCTACACCTTC
J: TRBJ2-1; V: TRBV6-1; D: -; size: -; CDR3: CASSALAHSYNEQFF; DNA: TGTGCCAGCAGTGCATTAGCCCACTCCTACAATGAGCAGTTCTTC
J: TRBJ2-5; V: TRBV28; D: TRBD2; size: once; CDR3: CASMTGTSGRWAWVLGRMETQYF; DNA: TGTGCCAGCATGACCGGGACTAGCGGGAGGTGGGCCTGGGTTTTAGGAAGGATGGAGACCCAGTACTTC
J: TRBJ2-3; V: TRBV5-1; D: -; size: few; CDR3: CASRPVPTDTQYF; DNA: TGCGCCAGCAGGCCAGTTCCCACAGATACGCAGTATTTT
J: TRBJ2-3; V: TRBV19; D: -; size: -; CDR3: CATLKISTDTQYF; DNA: TGTGCCACCCTAAAAATCAGCACAGATACGCAGTATTTT
J: TRBJ2-1; V: TRBV9; D: TRBD2; size: -; CDR3: CASSVSGSVGEQFF; DNA: TGTGCCAGCAGCGTTAGCGGGAGTGTAGGTGAGCAGTTCTTC
J: TRBJ2-7; V: TRBV5-1; D: -; size: -; CDR3: CASSHGQTYEQYF; DNA: TGCGCCAGCAGCCACGGACAGACCTACGAGCAGTACTTC
J: TRBJ1-6; V: TRBV19; D: -; size: -; CDR3: CASSPSVGANSPLHF; DNA: TGTGCCAGTAGTCCCTCGGTAGGGGCTAATTCACCCCTCCACTTT
J: TRBJ2-7; V: TRBV4-1; D: TRBD2; size: -; CDR3: CASSQGVAGSYEQYF; DNA: TGCGCCAGCAGCCAAGGGGTAGCGGGCTCCTACGAGCAGTACTTC
J: TRBJ2-7; V: TRBV13; D: -; size: -; CDR3: CASSKGGLPYEQYF; DNA: TGTGCCAGCAGCAAGGGCGGGCTACCCTACGAGCAGTACTTC
J: TRBJ2-1; V: TRBV15; D: -; size: -; CDR3: CATSRSRRIPGNEQFF; DNA: TGTGCCACCAGCAGATCCAGACGAATCCCGGGCAATGAGCAGTTCTTC
J: TRBJ2-5; V: TRBV6-1; D: -; size: -; CDR3: CASNPGWQYQETQYF; DNA: TGTGCCAGCAACCCAGGGTGGCAGTACCAAGAGACCCAGTACTTC
J: TRBJ2-1; V: TRBV10-2; D: TRBD2; size: -; CDR3: CASMTLGGGLVIYNEQFF; DNA: TGCGCCAGCATGACCCTCGGAGGGGGACTAGTAATATACAATGAGCAGTTCTTC
J: TRBJ2-3; V: TRBV28; D: -; size: -; CDR3: CASSLGGLSSTDTQYF; DNA: TGTGCCAGCAGTTTAGGGGGACTTTCTAGCACAGATACGCAGTATTTT
J: TRBJ2-5; V: TRBV7-8; D: -; size: -; CDR3: CASSLLGPRQDRRKTQYF; DNA: TGTGCCAGCAGCTTATTGGGACCAAGACAGGACCGGAGGAAGACCCAGTACTTC